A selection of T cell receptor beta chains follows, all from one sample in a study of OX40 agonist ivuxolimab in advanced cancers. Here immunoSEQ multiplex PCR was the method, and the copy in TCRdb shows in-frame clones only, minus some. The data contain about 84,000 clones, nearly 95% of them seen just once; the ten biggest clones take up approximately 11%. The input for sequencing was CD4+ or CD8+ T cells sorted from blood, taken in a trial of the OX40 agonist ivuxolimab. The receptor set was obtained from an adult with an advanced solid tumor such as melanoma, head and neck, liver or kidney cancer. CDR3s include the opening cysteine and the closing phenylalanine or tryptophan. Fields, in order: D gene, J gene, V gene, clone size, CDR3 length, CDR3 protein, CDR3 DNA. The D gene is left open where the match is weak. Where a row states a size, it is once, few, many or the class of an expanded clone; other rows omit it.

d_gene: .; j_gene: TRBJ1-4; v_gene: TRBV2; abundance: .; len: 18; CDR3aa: CASSELGSRGSTNEKLFF; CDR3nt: TGTGCCAGCAGTGAACTCGGCAGCAGAGGGTCAACTAATGAAAAACTGTTTTTT
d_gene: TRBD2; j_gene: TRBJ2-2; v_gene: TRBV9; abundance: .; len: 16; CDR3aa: CASSPREAHGIGELFF; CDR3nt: TGTGCCAGCAGCCCCCGGGAGGCCCACGGCATCGGGGAGCTGTTTTTT
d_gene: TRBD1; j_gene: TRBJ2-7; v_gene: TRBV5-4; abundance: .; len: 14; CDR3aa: CASSLRDRAGEQYF; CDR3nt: TGTGCCAGCAGCCTCCGGGACAGGGCTGGCGAGCAGTACTTC
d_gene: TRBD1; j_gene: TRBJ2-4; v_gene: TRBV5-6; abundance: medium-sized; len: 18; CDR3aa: CASSFEYVGQGAKNIQYF; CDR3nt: TGTGCCAGCAGCTTCGAGTACGTGGGACAGGGGGCCAAAAACATTCAGTACTTC
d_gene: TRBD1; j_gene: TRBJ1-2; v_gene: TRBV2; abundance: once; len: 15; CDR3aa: CASSDETGINYGYTF; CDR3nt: TGTGCCAGCAGTGATGAGACAGGGATAAACTATGGCTACACCTTC
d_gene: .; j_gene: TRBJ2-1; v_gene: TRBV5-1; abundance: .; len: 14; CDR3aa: CASSSTGPYNEQFF; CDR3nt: TGCGCCAGCAGCTCAACGGGACCCTACAATGAGCAGTTCTTC
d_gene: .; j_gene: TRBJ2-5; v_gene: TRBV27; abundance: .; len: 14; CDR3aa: CASSLSTGRETQYF; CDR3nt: TGTGCCAGCAGTTTATCAACAGGACGCGAAACCCAGTACTTC
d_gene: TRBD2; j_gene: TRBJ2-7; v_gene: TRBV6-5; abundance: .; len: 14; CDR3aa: CAIALAGGVYEQYF; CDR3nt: TGTGCCATCGCCCTAGCGGGAGGTGTATACGAGCAGTACTTC
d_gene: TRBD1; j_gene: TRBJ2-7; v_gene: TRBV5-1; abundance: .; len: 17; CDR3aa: CASSLRSPGQGIYEQYF; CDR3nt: TGCGCCAGCAGCTTGCGCTCGCCCGGACAGGGGATCTACGAGCAGTACTTC
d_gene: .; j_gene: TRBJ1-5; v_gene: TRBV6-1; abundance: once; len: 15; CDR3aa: CASRQQGYSNQPQHF; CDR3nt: TGTGCCAGCAGACAACAGGGATATAGCAATCAGCCCCAGCATTTT
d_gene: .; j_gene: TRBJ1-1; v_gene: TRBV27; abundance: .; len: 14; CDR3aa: CASSAMGAGVEAFF; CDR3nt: TGTGCCAGCAGTGCCATGGGGGCGGGGGTTGAAGCTTTCTTT
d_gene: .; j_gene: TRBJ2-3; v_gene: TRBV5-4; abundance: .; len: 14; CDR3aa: CASRATGAPDTQYF; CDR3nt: TGTGCCAGCAGGGCTACGGGAGCTCCAGATACGCAGTATTTT
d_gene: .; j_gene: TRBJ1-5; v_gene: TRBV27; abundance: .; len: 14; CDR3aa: CASSLAGSNQPQHF; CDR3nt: TGTGCCAGCAGTTTGGCGGGTAGCAATCAGCCCCAGCATTTT
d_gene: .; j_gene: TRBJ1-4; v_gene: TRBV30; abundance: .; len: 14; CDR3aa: CAWSADKGDEKLFF; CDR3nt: TGTGCCTGGAGTGCCGACAAGGGTGACGAAAAACTGTTTTTT
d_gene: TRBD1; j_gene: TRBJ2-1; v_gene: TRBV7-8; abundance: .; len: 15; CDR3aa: CASSPQDRGVNEQFF; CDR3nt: TGTGCCAGCAGCCCCCAGGACAGGGGGGTTAATGAGCAGTTCTTC
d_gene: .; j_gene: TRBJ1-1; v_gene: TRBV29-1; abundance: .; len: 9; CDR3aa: CSVGGPAFF; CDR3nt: TGCAGCGTTGGAGGGCCTGCTTTCTTT
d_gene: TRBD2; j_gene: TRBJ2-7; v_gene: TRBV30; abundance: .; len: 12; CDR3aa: CAWAGTSYEQYF; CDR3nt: TGTGCCTGGGCCGGGACTAGCTACGAGCAGTACTTC
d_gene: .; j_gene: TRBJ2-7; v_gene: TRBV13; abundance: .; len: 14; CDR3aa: CASSLGPRAYEQYF; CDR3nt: TGTGCCAGCAGCTTAGGCCCCAGGGCCTACGAGCAGTACTTC
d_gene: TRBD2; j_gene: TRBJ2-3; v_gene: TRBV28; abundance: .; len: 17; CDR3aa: CASSRAGTSASTDTQYF; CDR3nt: TGTGCCAGCAGTCGGGCCGGGACTAGCGCTAGCACAGATACGCAGTATTTT
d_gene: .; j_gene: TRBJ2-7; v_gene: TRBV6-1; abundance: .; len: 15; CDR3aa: CASSESAARTYEQYF; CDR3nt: TGTGCCAGCAGTGAATCGGCAGCTCGGACCTACGAGCAGTACTTC
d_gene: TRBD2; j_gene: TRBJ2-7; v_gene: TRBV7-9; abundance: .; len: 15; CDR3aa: CASSAGASGAYEQYF; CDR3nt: TGTGCCAGCAGCGCAGGGGCTAGCGGGGCCTACGAGCAGTACTTC
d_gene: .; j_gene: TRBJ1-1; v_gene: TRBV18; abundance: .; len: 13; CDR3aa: CASSPGGNTEAFF; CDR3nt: TGTGCCAGCTCACCAGGGGGGAACACTGAAGCTTTCTTT
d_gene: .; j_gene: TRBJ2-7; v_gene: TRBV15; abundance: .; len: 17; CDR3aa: CATSRVPLAQSSYEQYF; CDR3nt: TGTGCCACCAGCAGAGTGCCTCTAGCGCAGAGCTCCTACGAGCAGTACTTC
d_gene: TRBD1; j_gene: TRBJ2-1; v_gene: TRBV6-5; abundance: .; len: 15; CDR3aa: CASSPTGDLYNEQFF; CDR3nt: TGTGCCAGCAGCCCGACAGGGGATCTCTACAATGAGCAGTTCTTC
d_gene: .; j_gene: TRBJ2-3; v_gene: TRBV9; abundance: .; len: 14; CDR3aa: CASSTTRTTDTQYF; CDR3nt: TGTGCCAGCAGCACGACTCGGACCACAGATACGCAGTATTTT
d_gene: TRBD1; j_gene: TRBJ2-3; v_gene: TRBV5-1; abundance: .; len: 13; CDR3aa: CASTQGKGDTQYF; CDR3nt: TGCGCCAGCACACAGGGGAAAGGGGATACGCAGTATTTT
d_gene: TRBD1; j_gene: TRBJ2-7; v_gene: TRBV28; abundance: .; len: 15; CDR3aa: CASSLFGTGIHEQYF; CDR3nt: TGTGCCAGCAGTTTATTCGGGACAGGGATCCACGAGCAGTACTTC
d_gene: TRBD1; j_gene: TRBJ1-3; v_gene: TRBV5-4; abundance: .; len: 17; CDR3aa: CASSSRQGLGDGNTIYF; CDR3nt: TGTGCCAGCAGCTCCCGACAGGGATTGGGCGATGGAAACACCATATATTTT
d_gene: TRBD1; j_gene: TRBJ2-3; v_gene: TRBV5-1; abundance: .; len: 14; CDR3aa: CASRTGTGWLGQYF; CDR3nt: TGCGCCAGCAGAACCGGGACAGGGTGGCTAGGGCAGTATTTT
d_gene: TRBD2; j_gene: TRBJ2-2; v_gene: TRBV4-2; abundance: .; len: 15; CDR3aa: CASSPGLADTGELFF; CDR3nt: TGTGCCAGCAGCCCGGGACTAGCGGACACCGGGGAGCTGTTTTTT
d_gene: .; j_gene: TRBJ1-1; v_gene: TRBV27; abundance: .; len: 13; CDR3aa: CASSFSPNTEAFF; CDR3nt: TGTGCCAGCAGTTTTTCGCCTAACACTGAAGCTTTCTTT
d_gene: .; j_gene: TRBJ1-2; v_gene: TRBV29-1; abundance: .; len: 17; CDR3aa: CSVVLTTRDIANYGYTF; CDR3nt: TGCAGCGTCGTACTAACAACCCGGGATATAGCTAACTATGGCTACACCTTC
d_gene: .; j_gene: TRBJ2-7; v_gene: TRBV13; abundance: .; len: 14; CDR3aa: CASSLGLGGYEQYF; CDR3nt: TGTGCCAGCAGCTTAGGCCTTGGAGGCTACGAGCAGTACTTC
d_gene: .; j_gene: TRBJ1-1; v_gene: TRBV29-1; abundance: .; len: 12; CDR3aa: CSVARGYTEAFF; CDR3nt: TGCAGCGTTGCGAGGGGATACACTGAAGCTTTCTTT
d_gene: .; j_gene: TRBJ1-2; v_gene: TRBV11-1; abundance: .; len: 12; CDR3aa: CASSLLGYGYTF; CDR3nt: TGTGCCAGCAGCTTATTGGGGTATGGCTACACCTTC
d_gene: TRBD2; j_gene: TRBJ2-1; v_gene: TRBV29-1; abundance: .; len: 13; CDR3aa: CSVKTSGYNEQFF; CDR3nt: TGCAGCGTTAAGACTAGCGGTTACAATGAGCAGTTCTTC
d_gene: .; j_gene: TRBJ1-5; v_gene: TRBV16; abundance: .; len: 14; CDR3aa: CASKSTGPPQPQHF; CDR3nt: TGTGCCAGCAAATCGACAGGTCCCCCTCAGCCCCAGCATTTT
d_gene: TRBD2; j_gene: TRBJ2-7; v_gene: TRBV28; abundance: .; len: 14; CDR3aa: CASSFPGLAYEQYF; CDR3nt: TGTGCCAGCAGTTTTCCGGGACTAGCTTACGAGCAGTACTTC
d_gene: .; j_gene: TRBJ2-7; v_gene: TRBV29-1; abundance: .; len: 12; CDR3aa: CSAQDGPYEQYF; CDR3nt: TGCAGCGCTCAGGACGGACCCTACGAGCAGTACTTC
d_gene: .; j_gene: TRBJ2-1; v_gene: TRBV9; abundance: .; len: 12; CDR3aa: CASSVLGDEQFF; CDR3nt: TGTGCCAGCAGCGTCCTGGGGGATGAGCAGTTCTTC
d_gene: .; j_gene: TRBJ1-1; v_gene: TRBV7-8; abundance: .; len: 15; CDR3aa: CASSPLRARDTEAFF; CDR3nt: TGTGCCAGCAGCCCTCTTCGGGCGAGGGACACTGAAGCTTTCTTT
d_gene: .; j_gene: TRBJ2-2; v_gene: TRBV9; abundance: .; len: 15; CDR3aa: CASSVGSANTGELFF; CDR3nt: TGTGCCAGCAGCGTAGGGTCAGCGAACACCGGGGAGCTGTTTTTT
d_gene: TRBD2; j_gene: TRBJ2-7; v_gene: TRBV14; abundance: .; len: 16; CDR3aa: CASSPRTSGAYYEQYF; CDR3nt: TGTGCCAGCAGCCCGAGGACTAGCGGGGCTTACTACGAGCAGTACTTC
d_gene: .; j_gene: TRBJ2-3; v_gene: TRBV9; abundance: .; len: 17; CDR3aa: CASSVEPWVEDTDTQYF; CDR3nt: TGTGCCAGCAGCGTCGAGCCCTGGGTGGAGGACACAGATACGCAGTATTTT
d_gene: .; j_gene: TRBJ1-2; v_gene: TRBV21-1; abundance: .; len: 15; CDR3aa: CASSKVGGVYYGYTF; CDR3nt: TGTGCCAGCAGCAAAGTGGGGGGCGTCTACTATGGCTACACCTTC
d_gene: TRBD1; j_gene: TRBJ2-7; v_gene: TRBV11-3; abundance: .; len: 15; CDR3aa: CASSLDFQGAYEQYF; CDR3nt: TGTGCCAGCAGCTTAGATTTCCAGGGGGCCTACGAGCAGTACTTC
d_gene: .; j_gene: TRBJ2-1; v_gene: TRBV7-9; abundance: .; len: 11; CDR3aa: CASSLLHEQFF; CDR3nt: TGTGCCAGCAGCTTACTGCATGAGCAGTTCTTC
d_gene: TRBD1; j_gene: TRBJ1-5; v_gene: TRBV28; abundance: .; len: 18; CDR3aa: CASSGPGQGPESNQPQHF; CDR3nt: TGTGCCAGCAGTGGACCGGGACAGGGGCCAGAGAGCAATCAGCCCCAGCATTTT
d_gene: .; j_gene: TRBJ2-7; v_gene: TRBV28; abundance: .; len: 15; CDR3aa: CASSSLPDTGREQYF; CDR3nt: TGTGCCAGCAGTTCTCTCCCTGACACAGGTCGGGAGCAGTACTTC